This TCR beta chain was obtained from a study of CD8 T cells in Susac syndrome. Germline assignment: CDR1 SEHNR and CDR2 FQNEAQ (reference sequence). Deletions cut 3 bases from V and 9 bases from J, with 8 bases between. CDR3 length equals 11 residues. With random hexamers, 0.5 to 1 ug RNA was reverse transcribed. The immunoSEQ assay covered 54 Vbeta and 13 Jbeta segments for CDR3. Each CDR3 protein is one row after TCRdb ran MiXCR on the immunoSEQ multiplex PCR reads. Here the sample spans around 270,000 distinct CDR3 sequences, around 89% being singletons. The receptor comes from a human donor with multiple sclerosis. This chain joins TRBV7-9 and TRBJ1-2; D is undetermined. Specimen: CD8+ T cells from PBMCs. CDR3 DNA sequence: TGTGCCAGCAGCTTTGGGGAGCGCTACACCTTC. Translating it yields CASSFGERYTF.